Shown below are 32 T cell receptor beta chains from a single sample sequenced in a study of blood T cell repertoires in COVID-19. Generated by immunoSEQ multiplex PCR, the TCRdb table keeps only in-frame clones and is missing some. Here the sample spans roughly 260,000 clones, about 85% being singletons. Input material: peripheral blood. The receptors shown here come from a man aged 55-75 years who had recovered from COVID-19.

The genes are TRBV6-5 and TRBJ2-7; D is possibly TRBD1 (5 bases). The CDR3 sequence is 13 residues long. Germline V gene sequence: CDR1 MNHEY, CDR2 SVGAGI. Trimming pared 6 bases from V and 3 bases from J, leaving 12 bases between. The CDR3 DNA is TGTGCCAGCAGGCCTGGGGCACACTACGAGCAGTACTTC. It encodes CASRPGAHYEQYF.

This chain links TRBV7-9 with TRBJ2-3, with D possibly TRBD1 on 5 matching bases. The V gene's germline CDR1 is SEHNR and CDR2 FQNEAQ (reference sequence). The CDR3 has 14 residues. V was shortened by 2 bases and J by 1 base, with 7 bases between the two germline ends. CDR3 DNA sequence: TGTGCCAGCAGCTTACTAGGGGGCACAGATACGCAGTATTTT. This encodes CASSLLGGTDTQYF.

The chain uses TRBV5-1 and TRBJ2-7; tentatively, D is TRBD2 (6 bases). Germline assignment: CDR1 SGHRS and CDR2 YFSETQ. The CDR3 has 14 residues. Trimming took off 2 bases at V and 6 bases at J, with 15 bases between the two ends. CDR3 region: CASSLRAGGSEQYF. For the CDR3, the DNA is TGCGCCAGCAGCTTACGGGCCGGAGGGAGCGAGCAGTACTTC. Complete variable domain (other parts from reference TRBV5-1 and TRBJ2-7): KAGVTQTPRYLIKTRGQQVTLSCSPISGHRSVSWYQQTPGQGLQFLFEYFSETQRNKGNFPGRFSGRQFSNSRSEMNVSTLELGDSALYLCASSLRAGGSEQYFGPGTRLTVT.

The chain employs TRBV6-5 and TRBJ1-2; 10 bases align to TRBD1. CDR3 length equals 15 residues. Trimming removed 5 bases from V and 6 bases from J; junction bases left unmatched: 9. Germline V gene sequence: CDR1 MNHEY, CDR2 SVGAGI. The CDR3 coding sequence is TGTGCCAGCAGTACTACCGGGACAGGGGCTAATGGCTACACCTTC. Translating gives CASSTTGTGANGYTF.

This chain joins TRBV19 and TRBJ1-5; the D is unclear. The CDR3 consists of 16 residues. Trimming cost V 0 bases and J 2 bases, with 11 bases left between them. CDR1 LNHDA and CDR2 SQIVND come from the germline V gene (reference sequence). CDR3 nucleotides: TGTGCCAGTAGTATAGAAGGAGGTTTCGGCAATCAGCCCCAGCATTTT. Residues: CASSIEGGFGNQPQHF.

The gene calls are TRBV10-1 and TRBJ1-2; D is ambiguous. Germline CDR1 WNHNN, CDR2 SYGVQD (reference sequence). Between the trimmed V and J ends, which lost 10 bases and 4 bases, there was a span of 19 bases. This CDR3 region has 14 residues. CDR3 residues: CAKAPVASSYGYTF. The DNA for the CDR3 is TGCGCCAAAGCGCCGGTAGCCTCCAGCTATGGCTACACCTTC.

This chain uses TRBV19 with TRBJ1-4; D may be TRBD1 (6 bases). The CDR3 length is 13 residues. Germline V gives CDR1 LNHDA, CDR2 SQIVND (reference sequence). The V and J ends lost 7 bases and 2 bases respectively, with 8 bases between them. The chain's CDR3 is CASIGQTNEKLFF. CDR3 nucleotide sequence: TGTGCCAGTATCGGACAGACTAATGAAAAACTGTTTTTT.

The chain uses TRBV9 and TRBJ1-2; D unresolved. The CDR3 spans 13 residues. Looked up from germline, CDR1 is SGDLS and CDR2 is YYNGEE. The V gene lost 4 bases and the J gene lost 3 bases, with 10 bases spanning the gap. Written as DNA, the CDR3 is TGTGCCAGCAGCTTGGGAGACCACTATGGCTACACCTTC. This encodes CASSLGDHYGYTF.

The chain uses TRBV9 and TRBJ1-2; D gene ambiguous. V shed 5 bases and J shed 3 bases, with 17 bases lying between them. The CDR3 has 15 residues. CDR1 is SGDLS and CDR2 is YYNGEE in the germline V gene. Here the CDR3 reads CASRAEVGWDYGYTF. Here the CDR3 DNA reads TGTGCCAGCAGGGCAGAGGTGGGTTGGGACTATGGCTACACCTTC.

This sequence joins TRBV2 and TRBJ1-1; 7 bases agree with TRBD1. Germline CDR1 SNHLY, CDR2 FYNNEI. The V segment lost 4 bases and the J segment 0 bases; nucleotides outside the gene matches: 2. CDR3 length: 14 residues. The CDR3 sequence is CASSGRGLNTEAFF. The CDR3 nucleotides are TGTGCCAGCAGTGGAAGGGGGCTGAACACTGAAGCTTTCTTT.

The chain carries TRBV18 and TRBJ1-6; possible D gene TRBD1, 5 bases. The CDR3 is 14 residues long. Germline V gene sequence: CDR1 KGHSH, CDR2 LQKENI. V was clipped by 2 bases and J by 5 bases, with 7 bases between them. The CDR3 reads CASSPTGHNSPLHF. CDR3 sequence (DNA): TGTGCCAGCTCACCAACAGGACATAATTCACCCCTCCACTTT.

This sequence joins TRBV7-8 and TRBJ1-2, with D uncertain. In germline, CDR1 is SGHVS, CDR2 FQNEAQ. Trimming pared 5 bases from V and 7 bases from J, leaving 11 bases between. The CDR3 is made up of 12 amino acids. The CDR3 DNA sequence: TGTGCCAGCAGCCTGACATTGATTGGCTACACCTTC. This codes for CASSLTLIGYTF.

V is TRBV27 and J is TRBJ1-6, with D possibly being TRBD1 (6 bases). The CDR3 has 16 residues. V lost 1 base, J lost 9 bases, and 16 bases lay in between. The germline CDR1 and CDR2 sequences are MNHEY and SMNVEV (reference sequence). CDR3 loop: CASSLLGRVRGSPLHF. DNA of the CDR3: TGTGCCAGCAGTTTATTGGGCCGGGTCAGGGGTTCACCCCTCCACTTT.

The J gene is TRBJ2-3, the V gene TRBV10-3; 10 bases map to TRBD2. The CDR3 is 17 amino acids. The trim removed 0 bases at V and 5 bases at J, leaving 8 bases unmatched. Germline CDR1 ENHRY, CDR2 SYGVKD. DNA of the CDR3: TGTGCCATCAGTGAGTCAGTCAGCGGGGGGGCCCGAGATACGCAGTATTTT. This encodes CAISESVSGGARDTQYF.

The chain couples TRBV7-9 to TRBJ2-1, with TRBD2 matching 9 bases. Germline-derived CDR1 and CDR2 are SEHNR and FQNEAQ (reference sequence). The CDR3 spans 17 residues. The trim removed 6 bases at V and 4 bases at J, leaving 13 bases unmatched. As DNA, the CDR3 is TGTGCCAGCAGGTCTTCTCAAGGAGCGGGGGGTTACAATGAGCAGTTCTTC. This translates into CASRSSQGAGGYNEQFF.

The CDR3 coding sequence is TGCGCCAGCAGCCAGGGGACAGATGGCTACACCTTC. Translating it yields CASSQGTDGYTF. This chain joins TRBV4-1 and TRBJ1-2; 7 nucleotides match TRBD1. CDR3 length: 12 residues. In germline, CDR1 is MGHRA, CDR2 YSYEKL. The junction had 1 base not matched to a gene; V was cut back by 3 bases and J by 6 bases.

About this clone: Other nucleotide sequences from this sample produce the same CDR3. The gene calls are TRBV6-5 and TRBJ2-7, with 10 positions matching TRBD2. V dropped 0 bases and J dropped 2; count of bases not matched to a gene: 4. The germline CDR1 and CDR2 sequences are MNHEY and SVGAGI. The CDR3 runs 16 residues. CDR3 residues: CASSYSSSGGTYEQYF. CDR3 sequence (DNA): TGTGCCAGCAGTTACTCTTCTAGCGGGGGCACCTACGAGCAGTACTTC.

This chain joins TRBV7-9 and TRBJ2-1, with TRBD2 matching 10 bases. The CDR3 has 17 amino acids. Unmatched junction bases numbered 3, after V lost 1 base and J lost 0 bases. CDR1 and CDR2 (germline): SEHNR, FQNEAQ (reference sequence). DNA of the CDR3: TGTGCCAGCAGCTTAGGCACTAGCGGGGCCTCCTACAATGAGCAGTTCTTC. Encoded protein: CASSLGTSGASYNEQFF.

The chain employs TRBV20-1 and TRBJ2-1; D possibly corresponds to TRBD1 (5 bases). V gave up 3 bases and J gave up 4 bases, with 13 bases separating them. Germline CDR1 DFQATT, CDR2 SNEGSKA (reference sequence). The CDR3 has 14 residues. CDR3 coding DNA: TGCAGTGCTAGTATGGACATTCAGTACAATGAGCAGTTCTTC. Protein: CSASMDIQYNEQFF.

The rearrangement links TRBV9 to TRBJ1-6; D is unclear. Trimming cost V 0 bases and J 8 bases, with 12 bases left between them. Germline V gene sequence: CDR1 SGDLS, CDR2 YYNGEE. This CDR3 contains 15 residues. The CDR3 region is CASSVAGQSHSPLHF. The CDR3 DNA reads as TGTGCCAGCAGCGTAGCAGGCCAGTCCCATTCACCCCTCCACTTT. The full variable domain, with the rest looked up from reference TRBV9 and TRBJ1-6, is DSGVTQTPKHLITATGQRVTLRCSPRSGDLSVYWYQQSLDQGLQFLIQYYNGEERAKGNILERFSAQQFPDLHSELNLSSLELGDSALYFCASSVAGQSHSPLHFGNGTRLTVT.

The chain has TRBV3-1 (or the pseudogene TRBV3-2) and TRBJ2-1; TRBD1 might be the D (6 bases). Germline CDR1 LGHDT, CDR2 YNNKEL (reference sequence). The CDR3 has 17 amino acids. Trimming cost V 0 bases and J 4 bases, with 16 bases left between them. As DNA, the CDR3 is TGTGCCAGCAGCCAAGAACTCGACAGGCCCAGTTACAATGAGCAGTTCTTC. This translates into CASSQELDRPSYNEQFF.

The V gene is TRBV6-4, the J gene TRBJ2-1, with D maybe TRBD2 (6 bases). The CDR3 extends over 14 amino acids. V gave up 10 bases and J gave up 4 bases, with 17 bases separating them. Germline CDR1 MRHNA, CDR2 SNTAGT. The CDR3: CATETSFRYNEQFF. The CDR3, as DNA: TGTGCCACCGAGACTAGTTTCCGATACAATGAGCAGTTCTTC.

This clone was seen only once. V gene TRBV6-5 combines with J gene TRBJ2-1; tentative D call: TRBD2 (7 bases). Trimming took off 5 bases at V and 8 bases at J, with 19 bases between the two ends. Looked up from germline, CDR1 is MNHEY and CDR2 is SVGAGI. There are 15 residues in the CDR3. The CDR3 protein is CASSTGGAGEHEQFF. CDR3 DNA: TGTGCCAGCAGTACGGGGGGCGCCGGGGAACATGAGCAGTTCTTC.

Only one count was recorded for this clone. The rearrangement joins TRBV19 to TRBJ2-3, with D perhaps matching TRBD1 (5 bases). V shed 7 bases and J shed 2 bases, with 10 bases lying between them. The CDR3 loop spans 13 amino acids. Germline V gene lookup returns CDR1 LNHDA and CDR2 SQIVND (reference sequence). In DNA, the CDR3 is TGTGCCAGTACCAGGGCATCCACAGATACGCAGTATTTT. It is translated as CASTRASTDTQYF. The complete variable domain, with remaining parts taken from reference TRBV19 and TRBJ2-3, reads DGGITQSPKYLFRKEGQNVTLSCEQNLNHDAMYWYRQDPGQGLRLIYYSQIVNDFQKGDIAEGYSVSREKKESFPLTVTSAQKNPTAFYLCASTRASTDTQYFGPGTRLTVL.

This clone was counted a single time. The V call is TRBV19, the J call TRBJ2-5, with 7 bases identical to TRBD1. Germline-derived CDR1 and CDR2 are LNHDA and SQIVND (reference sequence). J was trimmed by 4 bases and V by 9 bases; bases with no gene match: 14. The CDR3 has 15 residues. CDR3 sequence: CASQGTGAKGETQYF. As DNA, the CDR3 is TGTGCCAGCCAAGGAACAGGGGCGAAGGGAGAGACCCAGTACTTC.

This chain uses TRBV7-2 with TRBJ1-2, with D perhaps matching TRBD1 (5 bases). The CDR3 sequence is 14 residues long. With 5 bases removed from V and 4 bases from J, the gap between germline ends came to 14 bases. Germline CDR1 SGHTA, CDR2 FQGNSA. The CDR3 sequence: CASSERIGGYGYTF. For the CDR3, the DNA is TGTGCCAGCAGCGAAAGGATCGGGGGCTATGGCTACACCTTC.

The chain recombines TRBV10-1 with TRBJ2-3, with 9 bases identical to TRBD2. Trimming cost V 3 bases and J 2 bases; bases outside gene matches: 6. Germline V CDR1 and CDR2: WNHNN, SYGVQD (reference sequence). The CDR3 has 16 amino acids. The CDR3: CASSDSSGGHTDTQYF. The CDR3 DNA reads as TGCGCCAGCAGTGATAGTAGCGGGGGCCACACAGATACGCAGTATTTT.

The CDR3 here is CASSTTHRGTDTQYF. CDR3 bases: TGTGCCAGCTCAACCACCCACAGGGGGACAGATACGCAGTATTTT. V is TRBV18 and J is TRBJ2-3; 8 nucleotides match TRBD1. J lost 3 bases, V lost 5 bases, and 7 bases had no gene match. This CDR3 is 15 amino acids long. The germline V gene encodes CDR1 KGHSH and CDR2 LQKENI.

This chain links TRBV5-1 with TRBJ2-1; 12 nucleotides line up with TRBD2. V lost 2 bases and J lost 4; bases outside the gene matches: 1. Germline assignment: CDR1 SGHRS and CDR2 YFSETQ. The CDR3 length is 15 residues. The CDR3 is CASSFGLAGYNEQFF. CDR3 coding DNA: TGCGCCAGCAGCTTCGGACTAGCGGGGTACAATGAGCAGTTCTTC.

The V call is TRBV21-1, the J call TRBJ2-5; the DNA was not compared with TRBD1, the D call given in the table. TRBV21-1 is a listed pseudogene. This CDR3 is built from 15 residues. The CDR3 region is CASSKRLRGKETQYF. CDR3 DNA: TGTGCCAGCAGCAAACGTCTCAGGGGAAAAGAGACCCAGTACTTC.

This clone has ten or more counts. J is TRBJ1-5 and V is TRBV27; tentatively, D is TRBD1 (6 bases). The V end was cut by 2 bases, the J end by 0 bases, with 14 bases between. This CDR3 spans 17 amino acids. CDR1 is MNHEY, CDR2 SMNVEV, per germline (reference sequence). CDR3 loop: CASSLLNSQGSNQPQHF. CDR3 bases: TGTGCCAGCAGTTTACTTAATTCACAGGGTAGCAATCAGCCCCAGCATTTT.

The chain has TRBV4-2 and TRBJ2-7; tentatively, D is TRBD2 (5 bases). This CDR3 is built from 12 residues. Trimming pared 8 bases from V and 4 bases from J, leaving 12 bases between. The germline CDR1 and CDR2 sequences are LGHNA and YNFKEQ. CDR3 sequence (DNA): TGTGCCAGCGGCGGAACGGGGTACGAGCAGTACTTC. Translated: CASGGTGYEQYF.